The 4 T cell receptor beta chains below all came from one sample that was sequenced in a study of blood T cells in healthy people across ages. PCR was performed a second time for roughly 6 to 12 cycles using a sample-barcoded 5' primer and a J-beta primer mix. Each CDR3 protein is one row after TCRdb ran MiXCR on the 5' RACE reads. The sample holds 600,000 or so distinct CDR3 sequences, around 48% seen once. Material: blood. The receptors stem from a man older than 75 in good health.

A remark on this clonotype: One base away lies a much larger clone, so this may be a sequencing read error. The rearrangement links TRBV20-1 to TRBJ2-5; D unresolved. The CDR3 is 17 amino acids. Trimming pared 6 bases from V and 1 base from J, leaving 24 bases between. Germline V lookup: CDR1 DFQATT, CDR2 SNEGSKA (reference sequence). The DNA for the CDR3 is TGCAGTGCCCCTTCATCATCGGCGAGAAATCTCCAAGAGACCCAGTACTTC. This sequence encodes CSAPSSSARNLQETQYF.

The chain is built from TRBV28 and TRBJ2-7; 8 bases align to TRBD1. V dropped 8 bases and J dropped 5; count of bases not matched to a gene: 8. The germline gives CDR1 MDHEN, CDR2 SYDVKM. This CDR3 has 13 residues. This CDR3 reads CASFTQGANEQYF. In DNA, the CDR3 is TGTGCCAGCTTTACCCAGGGGGCCAACGAGCAGTACTTC.

This clonotype appeared a few times. This chain uses TRBV7-8 with TRBJ2-5; unclear D gene. The J call may be in error: the DNA end matches TRBJ2-7 better. Germline V gene lookup returns CDR1 SGHVS and CDR2 FQNEAQ. There are 11 residues in the CDR3. The CDR3 is CASSFGFEQYF. The CDR3 nucleotides are TGTGCCAGCAGCTTTGGGTTCGAGCAGTACTTC.

This clonotype was counted a few times. The chain has TRBV29-1 and TRBJ1-2; D remains ambiguous. Per the germline V gene, CDR1 is SQVTM and CDR2 is ANQGSEA. The V end lost 6 bases, the J end lost 2 bases, and 16 bases lay between the germline ends. The CDR3 covers 14 residues. The CDR3 here is CSVDVPEMNYGYTF. CDR3 bases: TGCAGCGTGGATGTGCCGGAGATGAACTATGGCTACACCTTC. The variable domain in full, completed from reference TRBV29-1 and TRBJ1-2, reads SAVISQKPSRDICQRGTSLTIQCQVDSQVTMMFWYRQQPGQSLTLIATANQGSEATYESGFVIDKFPISRPNLTFSTLTVSNMSPEDSSIYLCSVDVPEMNYGYTFGSGTRLTVV.